A single sample gave rise to the 30 T cell receptor beta chains below, sequenced in a study of blood T cell repertoires in COVID-19. Clones were read by immunoSEQ multiplex PCR, and TCRdb kept only the in-frame ones, dropping some. The sample lists about 80,000 clones, more than 70% seen once, with less than 40% in the top ten. Sequenced sample: peripheral blood. The source of these receptors is a man at least 80 years old with active or convalescent COVID-19.

This clone was observed a single time. The chain carries TRBV5-1 and TRBJ1-1; 10 nucleotides align to TRBD1. V was clipped by 4 bases and J by 1 base; unmatched bases: 7. Germline V gene sequence: CDR1 SGHRS, CDR2 YFSETQ. The CDR3 extends over 16 amino acids. CDR3 coding DNA: TGCGCCAGCAGCGCCGGGGACAGGGGTAGGAACACTGAAGCTTTCTTT. Protein product: CASSAGDRGRNTEAFF.

The CDR3 DNA sequence: TGTGCCAGCACCCGGGACAGAAATTCACCCCTCCACTTT. It translates to CASTRDRNSPLHF. This sequence joins TRBV6-5 and TRBJ1-6; 7 nucleotides align to TRBD1. V lost 7 bases, J lost 7 bases, and 4 bases stayed unmatched. Germline CDR1 is MNHEY and CDR2 is SVGAGI. The CDR3 covers 13 residues.

The chain joins TRBV11-2 to TRBJ1-4; 7 bases agree with TRBD1. Germline CDR1 reads SGHAT; CDR2 reads FQNNGV. After removal of 4 bases from V and 11 bases from J, the junction contained 10 bases not matched to a gene. CDR3 size: 14 residues. CDR3 sequence reads: CASSSGTGAGKLFF. The CDR3 DNA sequence: TGTGCCAGCAGCTCCGGAACAGGGGCGGGGAAACTGTTTTTT.

This chain links TRBV27 with TRBJ2-7; 12 bases map to TRBD2. The CDR3 sequence is 16 residues long. Trimming at V came to 7 bases and at J to 0 bases, leaving 7 bases not matched to a gene. CDR1 is MNHEY, CDR2 SMNVEV, per germline (reference sequence). CDR3 nucleotides: TGTGCCAGCACAGCTAGCGGGAGGGGGGGCTCCTACGAGCAGTACTTC. It specifies CASTASGRGGSYEQYF.

The gene calls are TRBV3-1 (or the pseudogene TRBV3-2) and TRBJ2-3; 15 bases match TRBD2. This CDR3 spans 20 amino acids. The J segment lost 1 base and the V segment lost 4 bases, leaving 12 bases of the junction unmatched. Germline-derived CDR1 and CDR2 are LGHDT and YNNKEL (reference sequence). The CDR3 nucleotides are TGTGCCAGCAGCCCTATTGGACTAGCGGGAGGGCCCGGTGGCACAGATACGCAGTATTTT. Its translation is CASSPIGLAGGPGGTDTQYF.

This clone has a single count. The V and J genes are TRBV7-9 and TRBJ2-1, with 7 positions matching TRBD2. The CDR3 sequence is 13 residues long. Germline V gene lookup returns CDR1 SEHNR and CDR2 FQNEAQ (reference sequence). Trimming cost V 1 base and J 7 bases; bases outside gene matches: 1. The CDR3 bases are TGTGCCAGCAGCTTAGGAGCGGGGAATGAGCAGTTCTTC. It specifies CASSLGAGNEQFF.

V gene TRBV5-1 combines with J gene TRBJ1-1; possible D gene TRBD1, 5 bases. Germline assignment: CDR1 SGHRS and CDR2 YFSETQ. V was trimmed by 6 bases and J by 0 bases, leaving 12 bases between them. The CDR3 length is 14 residues. The DNA of the CDR3 is TGCGCCAGCAACTGGCGGGACCTGAACACTGAAGCTTTCTTT. Amino acid sequence: CASNWRDLNTEAFF.

The chain is built from TRBV5-1 and TRBJ1-1; TRBD1 matches 8 bases. Germline assignment: CDR1 SGHRS and CDR2 YFSETQ. Unmatched junction bases numbered 5, after V lost 4 bases and J lost 0 bases. The CDR3 consists of 15 residues. CDR3 DNA: TGCGCCAGCAGCACCAGGACAGGGATGAACACTGAAGCTTTCTTT. Its protein product is CASSTRTGMNTEAFF.

V usage is TRBV6-5 and J usage is TRBJ1-6; no clear D. Germline CDR1 is MNHEY and CDR2 is SVGAGI. Deletions cut 8 bases from V and 7 bases from J, with 12 bases between. This CDR3 spans 13 amino acids. The CDR3 region is CASHEEGNSPLHF. The CDR3 region has the DNA TGTGCCAGCCACGAAGAGGGAAATTCACCCCTCCACTTT.

V usage is TRBV19 and J usage is TRBJ2-1; D gene ambiguous. Germline V CDR1 and CDR2: LNHDA, SQIVND (reference sequence). CDR3 size: 11 residues. Deletions cut 6 bases from V and 4 bases from J, with 4 bases between. CDR3 protein: CASSQYNEQFF. The CDR3 bases are TGTGCCAGTAGCCAGTACAATGAGCAGTTCTTC.

The chain uses TRBV25-1 and TRBJ2-3; D is perhaps TRBD1 (5 bases). V gave up 2 bases and J gave up 1 base, with 10 bases separating them. The CDR3 is 15 residues long. From germline, CDR1 is MGHDK and CDR2 SYGVNS. The CDR3 DNA sequence: TGTGCCAGCAGTGAACAGGGTTGGCGCACAGATACGCAGTATTTT. Amino acid sequence: CASSEQGWRTDTQYF.

V gene TRBV12-3 or TRBV12-4 combines with J gene TRBJ2-3; 10 nucleotides align to TRBD2. V lost 10 bases to trimming and J lost 0 bases; unmatched junction nucleotides: 1. CDR3 size: 13 residues. In DNA form, the CDR3 reads TGTGCCAATAGCGGGGGGAGCACAGATACGCAGTATTTT. Translation: CANSGGSTDTQYF.

The sample holds a few counts of this clone. This chain uses TRBV4-2 with TRBJ2-5, with 8 bases identical to TRBD1. CDR1 is LGHNA, CDR2 YNFKEQ, per germline. CDR3 length: 16 amino acids. V shed 1 base, J shed 4 bases, and the junction held 8 bases outside the gene matches. In DNA, the CDR3 is TGTGCCAGCAGCCAAGCCCTTGGACAGGGAGGAGAGACCCAGTACTTC. Its protein product is CASSQALGQGGETQYF.

This chain links TRBV7-3 with TRBJ1-1; a possible D gene is TRBD1 (6 bases). This CDR3 has 13 residues. Germline V gene data show CDR1 as SGHTA and CDR2 as FQGTGA. The V end was cut by 6 bases, the J end by 5 bases, with 13 bases between. Written as DNA, the CDR3 is TGTGCCAGCAGTGGTACAGGGTTTACTGAAGCTTTCTTT. It encodes CASSGTGFTEAFF.

V is TRBV5-6 and J is TRBJ1-6, with 7 bases identical to TRBD1. Germline CDR1 is SGHDT and CDR2 is YYEEEE. The CDR3 contains 15 residues. Unmatched junction bases numbered 7, after V lost 4 bases and J lost 6 bases. CDR3 amino acids: CASSHTGASNSPLHF. The CDR3, as DNA: TGTGCCAGCAGCCATACAGGGGCGAGTAATTCACCCCTCCACTTT. Variable domain in full (rest from reference TRBV5-6 and TRBJ1-6): DAGVTQSPTHLIKTRGQQVTLRCSPKSGHDTVSWYQQALGQGPQFIFQYYEEEERQRGNFPDRFSGHQFPNYSSELNVNALLLGDSALYLCASSHTGASNSPLHFGNGTRLTVT.

The chain combines TRBV7-9 with TRBJ2-1; TRBD2 aligns across 10 bases. CDR3 length: 14 amino acids. Looked up from germline, CDR1 is SEHNR and CDR2 is FQNEAQ (reference sequence). Unmatched junction bases numbered 4, after V lost 3 bases and J lost 8 bases. CDR3 in DNA: TGTGCCAGCAGCTTGACTAGCGGGTGGGATGAGCAGTTCTTC. It codes for CASSLTSGWDEQFF.

The count of this clone is one. This chain links TRBV2 with TRBJ2-3, with D possibly TRBD2 on 6 matching bases. The CDR3 length is 17 residues. CDR1 SNHLY and CDR2 FYNNEI come from the germline V gene. Deletions cut 6 bases from V and 5 bases from J, with 24 bases between. The CDR3 nucleotides are TGTGCCAGCAGCCTGAGGAGGGAGCGAGGTTGGGTAGATACGCAGTATTTT. Translation: CASSLRRERGWVDTQYF.

The chain employs TRBV19 and TRBJ1-2; D gene unclear. V was clipped by 11 bases and J by 4 bases, with 14 bases between them. This CDR3 is 12 amino acids long. Germline CDR1 LNHDA, CDR2 SQIVND (reference sequence). CDR3 nucleotide sequence: TGTGCCTCTAGTAGCAGGTTCTATGGCTACACCTTC. Its protein product is CASSSRFYGYTF. Full variable domain (missing parts from reference TRBV19 and TRBJ1-2): DGGITQSPKYLFRKEGQNVTLSCEQNLNHDAMYWYRQDPGQGLRLIYYSQIVNDFQKGDIAEGYSVSREKKESFPLTVTSAQKNPTAFYLCASSSRFYGYTFGSGTRLTVV.

V is TRBV3-1 (or the pseudogene TRBV3-2) and J is TRBJ1-1, with D uncertain. V lost 1 base, J lost 4 bases, and 10 bases lay in between. Germline lookup yields CDR1 LGHDT and CDR2 YNNKEL (reference sequence). This CDR3 is built from 14 residues. CDR3 nucleotide sequence: TGTGCCAGCAGCCAAGGAGGGAGGCCCACTGAAGCTTTCTTT. It encodes CASSQGGRPTEAFF.

The genes are TRBV7-8 and TRBJ1-2, with D uncertain. The V and J ends lost 2 bases and 0 bases respectively, with 16 bases between them. Germline V gene lookup returns CDR1 SGHVS and CDR2 FQNEAQ. The CDR3 length is 17 residues. The CDR3, as DNA: TGTGCCAGCAGCTTATCTGGGCTTCGTTTCGCTAACTATGGCTACACCTTC. Residues: CASSLSGLRFANYGYTF.

The chain joins TRBV6-5 to TRBJ1-4; D is undetermined. V was clipped by 6 bases and J by 6 bases, with 14 bases between them. The CDR3 length is 14 residues. Germline V lookup: CDR1 MNHEY, CDR2 SVGAGI. The CDR3 protein is CASRGWPGDEKLFF. For the CDR3, the DNA is TGTGCCAGCAGAGGGTGGCCGGGAGATGAAAAACTGTTTTTT.

The table lists this clone with a few counts. The V call is TRBV6-5, the J call TRBJ1-6; TRBD1 might be the D (5 bases). This CDR3 spans 11 amino acids. V shed 6 bases and J shed 13 bases, with 10 bases lying between them. From germline, CDR1 is MNHEY and CDR2 SVGAGI. The CDR3 sequence is CASSSGGPLHF. The CDR3 DNA reads TGTGCCAGCAGCTCCGGGGGGCCCCTCCACTTT.

The chain uses TRBV27 and TRBJ1-5; TRBD1 might be the D (6 bases). Trimming took 5 bases from V and 5 from J, leaving 19 bases between them. Germline V CDR1 and CDR2: MNHEY, SMNVEV (reference sequence). CDR3 size: 16 residues. CDR3 residues: CASSPHTGGAYQPQHF. The CDR3 DNA is TGTGCCAGCAGTCCCCACACGGGGGGCGCGTATCAGCCCCAGCATTTT.

The V call is TRBV2, the J call TRBJ2-7; 13 bases are a match to TRBD2. This CDR3 has 16 residues. Trimming cost V 6 bases and J 1 base; bases outside gene matches: 6. Germline values: CDR1 SNHLY, CDR2 FYNNEI. CDR3 nucleotide sequence: TGTGCCAGCAGGATAGGACTAGCGGGGGTATCCTACGAGCAGTACTTC. It specifies CASRIGLAGVSYEQYF.

Only one count was recorded for this clone. The chain links TRBV19 to TRBJ2-3, with D possibly TRBD1 on 6 matching bases. CDR1 LNHDA and CDR2 SQIVND come from the germline V gene (reference sequence). V lost 8 bases to trimming and J lost 5 bases, with 17 bases between them. The CDR3 spans 14 residues. The CDR3 coding sequence is TGTGCCAGTTGCCCGACTCAGGACAGAGATACGCAGTATTTT. Encoded protein: CASCPTQDRDTQYF.

The chain links TRBV27 to TRBJ2-1; 13 nucleotides line up with TRBD2. The J segment lost 5 bases and the V segment lost 6 bases, leaving 4 bases of the junction unmatched. Germline V gives CDR1 MNHEY, CDR2 SMNVEV (reference sequence). The CDR3 loop spans 15 amino acids. The DNA of the CDR3 is TGTGCCAGCAGGGGACTAGCGGGGTTTCACAATGAGCAGTTCTTC. It codes for CASRGLAGFHNEQFF.

This chain joins TRBV29-1 and TRBJ1-3; 7 nucleotides line up with TRBD1. The junction had 7 bases not matched to a gene; V was cut back by 6 bases and J by 2 bases. Per germline, CDR1 SQVTM and CDR2 ANQGSEA. CDR3 length: 14 amino acids. CDR3: CSVVDRSPGNTIYF. In nucleotides, the CDR3 is TGCAGCGTCGTGGACAGGTCCCCTGGAAACACCATATATTTT.

Worth noting for this clone: The junction departs from germline at one end; a sequencing error may be responsible. V gene TRBV7-9 combines with J gene TRBJ2-7, with 12 bases matching TRBD2. The germline V gene has CDR1 SEHNR and CDR2 FQNEAQ (reference sequence). The CDR3 extends over 14 amino acids. CDR3 residues: CASSLAGGTDEQYF. The DNA of the CDR3 is TGTGCCAGCAGCCTAGCGGGAGGGACGGACGAGCAGTACTTC.

The rearrangement uses TRBV5-5 and TRBJ2-7; 10 nucleotides agree with TRBD2. The junction had 4 bases not matched to a gene; V was cut back by 4 bases and J by 0 bases. The CDR3 spans 15 residues. Looked up from germline, CDR1 is SGHKS and CDR2 is YYEKEE (reference sequence). This CDR3 reads CASSAGTSVSYEQYF. CDR3 DNA: TGTGCCAGCAGCGCCGGGACTAGCGTCTCCTACGAGCAGTACTTC.

This rearrangement joins TRBV5-1 to TRBJ2-5, with D possibly TRBD2 on 5 matching bases. Looked up from germline, CDR1 is SGHRS and CDR2 is YFSETQ. This CDR3 contains 14 residues. V dropped 3 bases and J dropped 2 bases, with 11 bases sitting between them. Here the CDR3 reads CASSSTSAQETQYF. Here the CDR3 DNA reads TGCGCCAGCAGCTCAACTAGTGCGCAAGAGACCCAGTACTTC. Supplemented by reference TRBV5-1 and TRBJ2-5, the full variable domain reads KAGVTQTPRYLIKTRGQQVTLSCSPISGHRSVSWYQQTPGQGLQFLFEYFSETQRNKGNFPGRFSGRQFSNSRSEMNVSTLELGDSALYLCASSSTSAQETQYFGPGTRLLVL.